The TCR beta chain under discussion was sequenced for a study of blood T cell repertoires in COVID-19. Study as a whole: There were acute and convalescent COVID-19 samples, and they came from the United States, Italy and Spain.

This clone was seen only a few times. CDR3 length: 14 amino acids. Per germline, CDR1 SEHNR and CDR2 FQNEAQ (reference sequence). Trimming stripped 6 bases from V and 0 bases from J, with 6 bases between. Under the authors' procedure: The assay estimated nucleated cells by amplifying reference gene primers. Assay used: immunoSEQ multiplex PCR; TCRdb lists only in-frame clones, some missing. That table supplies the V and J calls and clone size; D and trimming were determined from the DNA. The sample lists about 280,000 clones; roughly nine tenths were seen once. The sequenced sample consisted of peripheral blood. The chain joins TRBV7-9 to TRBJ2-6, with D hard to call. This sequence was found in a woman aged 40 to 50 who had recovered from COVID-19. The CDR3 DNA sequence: TGTGCCAGCAGGGAGAGCTCTGGGGCCAACGTCCTGACTTTC. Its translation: CASRESSGANVLTF.